The next 8 T cell receptor beta chains were all read from a single sample in a study of technical replicates of blood from several donors. The protocol was immunoSEQ multiplex PCR, while the TCRdb copy is restricted to in-frame clones and leaves out a portion. The repertoire holds about 50,000 clones, with roughly nine tenths as singletons. The sequenced material came from PBMCs. These receptors were collected from a human donor in good health. Some clones in this sample may be carry-over from other donors' samples.

The V gene is TRBV28, the J gene TRBJ1-5; D is ambiguous. The V end lost 6 bases, the J end lost 3 bases, and 3 bases lay between the germline ends. Germline CDR1 MDHEN, CDR2 SYDVKM. The CDR3 has 11 residues. CDR3 nucleotides: TGTGCCAGCAGCCTCAATCAGCCCCAGCATTTT. Translating gives CASSLNQPQHF.

This clone was observed once. The chain carries TRBV2 and TRBJ2-5; TRBD2 aligns across 10 bases. Losses at the gene ends were 9 bases for V and 2 bases for J; bases not matched to a gene: 6. Per the germline V gene, CDR1 is SNHLY and CDR2 is FYNNEI. The CDR3 runs 14 residues. CDR3 region: CASFKRGGQETQYF. The CDR3 coding sequence is TGTGCCAGTTTCAAGCGGGGGGGACAAGAGACCCAGTACTTC. Supplemented by reference TRBV2 and TRBJ2-5, the full variable domain reads EPEVTQTPSHQVTQMGQEVILRCVPISNHLYFYWYRQILGQKVEFLVSFYNNEISEKSEIFDDQFSVERPDGSNFTLKIRSTKLEDSAMYFCASFKRGGQETQYFGPGTRLLVL.

This sequence joins TRBV4-1 and TRBJ2-3; no firm D call. Germline loops: CDR1 MGHRA, CDR2 YSYEKL. The length of the CDR3 is 14 residues. V was trimmed by 0 bases and J by 7 bases, leaving 11 bases between them. The CDR3 spells CASSQEAKSHTQYF. The CDR3 DNA is TGCGCCAGCAGCCAAGAAGCGAAATCTCATACGCAGTATTTT.

The chain carries TRBV21-1 and TRBJ2-4; the DNA was not used to check the table's D call, TRBD1. TRBV21-1 is designated a pseudogene. This CDR3 has 11 residues. The CDR3 loop reads CATPTENIQYF. In DNA, the CDR3 is TGTGCCACTCCGACAGAAAACATTCAGTACTTC.

This rearrangement joins TRBV27 to TRBJ2-3, with D possibly being TRBD2 (7 bases). V gave up 3 bases and J gave up 6 bases, with 19 bases separating them. Germline CDR1 reads MNHEY; CDR2 reads SMNVEV (reference sequence). CDR3 size: 16 residues. The CDR3 DNA follows: TGTGCCAGCAGTTTGGGTACTAGCGTTAGGGGGGATACGCAGTATTTT. Translated: CASSLGTSVRGDTQYF.

This clone has just one count. This rearrangement joins TRBV6-4 to TRBJ2-7; 9 positions match TRBD1. This CDR3 spans 14 amino acids. The trim removed 7 bases at V and 0 bases at J, leaving 4 bases unmatched. Germline CDR1 reads MRHNA; CDR2 reads SNTAGT. This CDR3 is CASTGTGSSYEQYF. DNA of the CDR3: TGTGCCAGCACCGGGACAGGGAGCTCCTACGAGCAGTACTTC.

V usage is TRBV11-3 and J usage is TRBJ2-5; TRBD2 is a possible D gene (5 bases). The germline gives CDR1 SGHNT, CDR2 YENEEA. The CDR3 covers 14 residues. Trimming cost V 1 base and J 4 bases, with 10 bases left between them. The CDR3 DNA sequence: TGTGCCAGCAGCTTAGGGGGAGTTACAGAGACCCAGTACTTC. As protein: CASSLGGVTETQYF.

A single count supports this clone. The rearrangement joins TRBV4-2 to TRBJ2-4, with D tentatively TRBD2 (6 bases). Germline V gene lookup returns CDR1 LGHNA and CDR2 YNFKEQ. The length of the CDR3 is 17 residues. The germline V and J ends were trimmed by 0 bases and 0 bases, with 12 bases remaining between them. In DNA, the CDR3 is TGTGCCAGCAGCCAAGATCTGGCGGGGTTAGCCAAAAACATTCAGTACTTC. Protein: CASSQDLAGLAKNIQYF.